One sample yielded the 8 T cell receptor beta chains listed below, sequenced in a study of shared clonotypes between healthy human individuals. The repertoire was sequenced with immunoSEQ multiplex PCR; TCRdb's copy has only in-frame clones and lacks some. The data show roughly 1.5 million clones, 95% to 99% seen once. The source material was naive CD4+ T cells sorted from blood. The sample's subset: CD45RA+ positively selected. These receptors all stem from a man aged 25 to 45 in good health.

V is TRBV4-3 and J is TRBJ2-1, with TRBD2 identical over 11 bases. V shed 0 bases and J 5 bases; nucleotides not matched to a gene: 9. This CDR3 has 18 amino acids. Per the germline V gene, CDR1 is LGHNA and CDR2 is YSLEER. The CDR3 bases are TGCGCCAGCAGCCAAGAACTAGCGGGAGACCGGGCCCACAATGAGCAGTTCTTC. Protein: CASSQELAGDRAHNEQFF.

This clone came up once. The chain's CDR3 is CATSRPSASGRNIQYF. DNA of the CDR3: TGTGCCACCAGCAGACCGAGTGCTAGCGGGAGAAACATTCAGTACTTC. The chain employs TRBV15 and TRBJ2-4; 10 bases are a match to TRBD2. The germline gives CDR1 LNHNV, CDR2 YYDKDF (reference sequence). Trimming at V came to 2 bases and at J to 6 bases, leaving 7 bases not matched to a gene. The CDR3 loop spans 16 amino acids.

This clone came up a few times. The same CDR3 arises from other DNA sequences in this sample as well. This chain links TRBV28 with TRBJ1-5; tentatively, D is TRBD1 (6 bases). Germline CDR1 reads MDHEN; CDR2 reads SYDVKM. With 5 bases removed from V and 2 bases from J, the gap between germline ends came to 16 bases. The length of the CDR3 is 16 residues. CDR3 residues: CASSPQTGFGNQPQHF. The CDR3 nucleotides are TGTGCCAGCAGTCCCCAAACAGGGTTTGGCAATCAGCCCCAGCATTTT. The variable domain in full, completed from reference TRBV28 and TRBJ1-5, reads DVKVTQSSRYLVKRTGEKVFLECVQDMDHENMFWYRQDPGLGLRLIYFSYDVKMKEKGDIPEGYSVSREKKERFSLILESASTNQTSMYLCASSPQTGFGNQPQHFGDGTRLSIL.

CDR3 in DNA: TGCGCCAGCAGCCAAGCCCCCGGGACTAACAATTACAATGAGCAGTTCTTC. This encodes CASSQAPGTNNYNEQFF. The rearrangement joins TRBV4-3 to TRBJ2-1; 7 nucleotides match TRBD2. The J segment lost 4 bases and the V segment lost 1 base, leaving 10 bases of the junction unmatched. CDR3 size: 17 residues. Looked up from germline, CDR1 is LGHNA and CDR2 is YSLEER.

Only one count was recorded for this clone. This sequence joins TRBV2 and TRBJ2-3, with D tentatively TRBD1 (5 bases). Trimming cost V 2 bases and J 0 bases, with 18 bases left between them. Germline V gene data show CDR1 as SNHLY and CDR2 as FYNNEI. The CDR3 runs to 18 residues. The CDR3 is CASSETVKGDMSTDTQYF. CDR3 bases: TGTGCCAGCAGTGAAACCGTAAAAGGGGATATGAGCACAGATACGCAGTATTTT.

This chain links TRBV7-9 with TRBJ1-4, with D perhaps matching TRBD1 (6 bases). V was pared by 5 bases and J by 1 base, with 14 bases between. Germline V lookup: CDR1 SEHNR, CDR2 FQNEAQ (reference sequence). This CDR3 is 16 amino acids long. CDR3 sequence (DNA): TGTGCCAGCAGCCCAACTCGCAGGGGAACTAATGAAAAACTGTTTTTT. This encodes CASSPTRRGTNEKLFF. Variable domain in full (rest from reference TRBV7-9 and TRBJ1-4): DTGVSQNPRHKITKRGQNVTFRCDPISEHNRLYWYRQTLGQGPEFLTYFQNEAQLEKSRLLSDRFSAERPKGSFSTLEIQRTEQGDSAMYLCASSPTRRGTNEKLFFGSGTQLSVL.

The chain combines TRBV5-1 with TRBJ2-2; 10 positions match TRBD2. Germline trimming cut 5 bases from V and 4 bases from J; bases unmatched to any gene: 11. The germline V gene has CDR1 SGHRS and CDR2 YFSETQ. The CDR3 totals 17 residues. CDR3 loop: CASRPGTSALGTGELFF. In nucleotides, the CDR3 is TGCGCCAGCAGACCGGGGACTAGCGCCCTGGGCACCGGGGAGCTGTTTTTT.

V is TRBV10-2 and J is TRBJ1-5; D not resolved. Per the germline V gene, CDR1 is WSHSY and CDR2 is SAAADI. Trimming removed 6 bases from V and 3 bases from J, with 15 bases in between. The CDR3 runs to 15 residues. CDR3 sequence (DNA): TGCGCCAGCAGCCCGAGGGCAGGTCTCAATCAGCCCCAGCATTTT. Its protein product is CASSPRAGLNQPQHF.